The clone carrying this T cell receptor beta chain appeared many times. The CDR3 spans 13 residues. Deletions cut 0 bases from V and 5 bases from J, with 8 bases between. Germline loops: CDR1 SGHRS, CDR2 YFSETQ. All patients were treatment-naive before thyroid surgery. These data belong to a study of metastatic and nonmetastatic thyroid tumors. The overall study: Repertoires of blood and of tissue (tumor or nodule) from malignant and benign thyroid patients were compared.

Authors' data handling: To classify distant metastasis in papillary thyroid cancer, a model was built from CDR3 differences across clinicopathological groups. With MiXCR, TCRdb called clones anew from the PCR reads. The V and J calls were determined by TCRdb, not by the authors. Here the sample spans several thousand clones, 3% to 3.5% being singletons. The chain has TRBV5-1 and TRBJ1-1, with D hard to call. Sequenced material: tumor tissue. The sequence derives from a female donor with papillary thyroid cancer or a benign thyroid nodule (not recorded which). Some clones in this sample may be carry-over from other donors' samples. This CDR3 is CASSLAPATEAFF. CDR3 DNA: TGCGCCAGCAGCTTGGCCCCAGCTACTGAAGCTTTCTTT.